The 11 T cell receptor beta chains in this list originate from one sample, sequenced in a study of blood T cell repertoires in COVID-19. Repertoires were generated with immunoSEQ multiplex PCR, while TCRdb's copy carries only in-frame clones and drops some. The sample has hundreds of thousands of clones, 85% to 90% seen once. The sample consisted of PBMCs or T cells enriched from blood (not recorded which). The receptor set was obtained from a man aged 18-30 years who had recovered from COVID-19.

V usage is TRBV2 and J usage is TRBJ2-7; the D gene is possibly TRBD1 (6 bases). Trimming pared 1 base from V and 6 bases from J, leaving 16 bases between. The CDR3 is made up of 15 amino acids. Germline loops: CDR1 SNHLY, CDR2 FYNNEI. The CDR3 DNA sequence: TGTGCCAGCAGTGAAGAGGGTGGTGGGGGCGGCGAGCAGTACTTC. Its protein is CASSEEGGGGGEQYF.

This chain joins TRBV9 and TRBJ1-2; D not certain. Germline CDR1 SGDLS, CDR2 YYNGEE. The CDR3 has 13 amino acids. Trimming stripped 2 bases from V and 3 bases from J, with 8 bases between. CDR3 DNA: TGTGCCAGCAGCGTTCAGGATGACTATGGCTACACCTTC. Translated, it gives CASSVQDDYGYTF.

The chain uses TRBV7-6 and TRBJ2-3, with 11 bases fitting TRBD2. CDR3 size: 17 residues. Per germline, CDR1 SGHVS and CDR2 FNYEAQ. V gave up 1 base and J gave up 2 bases; unmatched junction bases: 5. Written as DNA, the CDR3 is TGTGCCAGCAGCTTAGAGGCTAGCGGGAGGCCCACAGATACGCAGTATTTT. This gives the protein CASSLEASGRPTDTQYF.

The rearrangement uses TRBV19 and TRBJ2-2, with 8 nucleotides matching TRBD1. This CDR3 spans 17 amino acids. The trim removed 0 bases at V and 4 bases at J, leaving 7 bases unmatched. Germline CDR1 LNHDA, CDR2 SQIVND (reference sequence). CDR3 nucleotide sequence: TGTGCCAGTAGTATAGATTCGCTCAGGGGGCGCACCGGGGAGCTGTTTTTT. Its protein product is CASSIDSLRGRTGELFF.

This clone was observed a few times. The chain joins TRBV30 to TRBJ2-1; D is possibly TRBD2 (6 bases). Germline values: CDR1 GTSNPN, CDR2 SVGIG (reference sequence). The CDR3 extends over 13 amino acids. V was shortened by 1 base and J by 9 bases, with 13 bases between the two germline ends. CDR3 residues: CAWSGWMGGEQFF. CDR3 nucleotide sequence: TGTGCCTGGAGTGGGTGGATGGGGGGTGAGCAGTTCTTC.

The chain employs TRBV2 and TRBJ2-7; D might be TRBD2 (6 bases). CDR1 SNHLY and CDR2 FYNNEI come from the germline V gene. The ends were cut back, 7 bases at V and 2 bases at J, with 6 bases in the middle. This CDR3 has 11 residues. CDR3 DNA: TGTGCCAGCACGGGGGCCTACGAGCAGTACTTC. Amino acid sequence: CASTGAYEQYF.

This sequence joins TRBV2 and TRBJ1-6, with D perhaps matching TRBD1 (5 bases). V lost 5 bases and J 7 bases, leaving 15 bases between the germline ends. This CDR3 spans 15 amino acids. Germline V gene data show CDR1 as SNHLY and CDR2 as FYNNEI. This CDR3 reads CASSSRQKTNSPLHF. DNA of the CDR3: TGTGCCAGCAGTTCCCGACAGAAGACGAATTCACCCCTCCACTTT.

This clone occurred a few times. This chain links TRBV5-1 with TRBJ1-5; 9 bases align to TRBD1. Germline V gene sequence: CDR1 SGHRS, CDR2 YFSETQ. With V trimmed by 4 bases and J by 3 bases, 5 bases remained unmatched. This CDR3 is 15 amino acids long. The CDR3 spells CASSLTGGPNQPQHF. The CDR3 nucleotides are TGCGCCAGCAGCCTGACAGGGGGACCCAATCAGCCCCAGCATTTT.

The chain links TRBV6-1 to TRBJ1-2; tentative D call: TRBD1 (5 bases). This CDR3 comprises 13 residues. Trimming shortened V by 3 bases and J by 5 bases, and 10 bases separated the two germline ends. Per germline, CDR1 MNHNS and CDR2 SASEGT. The DNA for the CDR3 is TGTGCCAGCAGTGATGCGCAGGGTTATGGCTACACCTTC. Its protein is CASSDAQGYGYTF.

CDR3 sequence: CASSRQGGTGELFF. The DNA of the CDR3 is TGTGCCAGCAGCCGACAGGGAGGCACCGGGGAGCTGTTTTTT. V usage is TRBV7-3 and J usage is TRBJ2-2, with a possible D match to TRBD1 (7 bases). Trimming shortened V by 5 bases and J by 4 bases, and 11 bases separated the two germline ends. The CDR3 length is 14 residues. The germline V gene has CDR1 SGHTA and CDR2 FQGTGA.

The chain recombines TRBV5-8 with TRBJ1-2, with D possibly TRBD1 on 5 matching bases. The germline CDR1 and CDR2 sequences are SGHTS and YDEGEE. Trimming removed 1 base from V and 1 base from J, with 11 bases in between. CDR3 length: 15 residues. As DNA, the CDR3 is TGTGCCAGCAGCTTGAGGCAGGGAGGTAACTATGGCTACACCTTC. Translating gives CASSLRQGGNYGYTF.